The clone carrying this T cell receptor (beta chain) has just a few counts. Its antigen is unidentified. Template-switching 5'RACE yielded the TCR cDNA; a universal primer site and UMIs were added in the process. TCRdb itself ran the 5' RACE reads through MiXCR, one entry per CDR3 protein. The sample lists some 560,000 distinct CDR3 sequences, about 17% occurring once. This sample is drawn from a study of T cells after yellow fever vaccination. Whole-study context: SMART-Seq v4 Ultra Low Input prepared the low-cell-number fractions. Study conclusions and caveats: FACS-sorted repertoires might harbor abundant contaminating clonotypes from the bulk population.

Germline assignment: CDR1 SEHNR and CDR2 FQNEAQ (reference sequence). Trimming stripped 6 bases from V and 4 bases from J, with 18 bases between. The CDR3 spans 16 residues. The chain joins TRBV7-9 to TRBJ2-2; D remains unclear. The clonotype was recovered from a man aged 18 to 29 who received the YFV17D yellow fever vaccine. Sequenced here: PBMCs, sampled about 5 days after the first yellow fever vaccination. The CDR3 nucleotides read TGTGCCAGCAGGCCTACGCATGTGACCCTCACCGGGGAGCTGTTTTTT. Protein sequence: CASRPTHVTLTGELFF.